These 7 T cell receptor beta chains originate from one sample sequenced in a study of beta chain features in type 1 diabetes. Sequencing targeted expressed TCRB transcripts, as all isolated RNA had been reverse transcribed. The assay was immunoSEQ multiplex PCR, and TCRdb's table has in-frame clones only and misses some. The sample comprises approximately 60,000 clones, roughly three fifths of which are singletons, and roughly 2% rests with the top ten. Sequencing was performed on Tregs from blood. The origin of the receptors is a woman under 30 in good health.

The J gene is TRBJ2-1, the V gene TRBV6-6, with D possibly TRBD1 on 7 matching bases. V shed 4 bases and J shed 6 bases, with 10 bases lying between them. CDR1 is MNHNY and CDR2 is SVGAGI in the germline V gene (reference sequence). CDR3 length: 13 residues. CDR3 DNA sequence: TGTGCCAGCAGTTGGAGGGGGCTCAATGAGCAGTTCTTC. Translated, it gives CASSWRGLNEQFF.

This chain joins TRBV7-2 and TRBJ2-3; D remains unclear. The CDR3 is made up of 13 amino acids. Deletions cut 4 bases from V and 2 bases from J, with 7 bases between. CDR1 and CDR2 from the germline V gene are SGHTA and FQGNSA. CDR3 loop: CASSSGSTDTQYF. In DNA, the CDR3 is TGTGCCAGCAGCTCCGGGTCCACAGATACGCAGTATTTT.

The chain recombines TRBV5-1 with TRBJ2-7, with D perhaps matching TRBD2 (6 bases). Trimming shortened V by 5 bases and J by 5 bases, and 26 bases separated the two germline ends. CDR3 size: 17 residues. The germline gives CDR1 SGHRS, CDR2 YFSETQ. The DNA for the CDR3 is TGCGCCAGCAGTCGGGGAAAAGGGGCGGGAAAAGGCCACGAGCAGTACTTC. Translated, it gives CASSRGKGAGKGHEQYF.

The chain recombines TRBV7-8 with TRBJ1-2; 7 bases fit TRBD1. The CDR3 consists of 14 residues. The junction had 7 bases not matched to a gene; V was cut back by 4 bases and J by 5 bases. CDR1 and CDR2 from the germline V gene are SGHVS and FQNEAQ. The CDR3 here is CASSYGTVRYGYTF. The DNA for the CDR3 is TGTGCCAGCAGCTACGGGACAGTTAGATATGGCTACACCTTC.

The chain recombines TRBV7-9 with TRBJ1-2; 7 bases map to TRBD1. Germline V gives CDR1 SEHNR, CDR2 FQNEAQ (reference sequence). This CDR3 has 13 residues. Unmatched junction bases numbered 4, after V lost 5 bases and J lost 4 bases. The CDR3 loop is CASSPQGFYGYTF. DNA of the CDR3: TGTGCCAGCAGCCCACAGGGGTTCTATGGCTACACCTTC.

The chain couples TRBV7-8 to TRBJ2-1; possible D gene TRBD2, 6 bases. The V gene lost 3 bases and the J gene lost 0 bases, with 6 bases spanning the gap. The CDR3 has 14 residues. In germline, CDR1 is SGHVS, CDR2 FQNEAQ. The CDR3 loop is CASSFGGSYNEQFF. The CDR3 nucleotides read TGTGCCAGCAGCTTCGGGGGCTCCTACAATGAGCAGTTCTTC.

CDR3 amino acids: CSVRAGTGRHEQFF. The CDR3 coding sequence is TGCAGCGTCCGAGCGGGGACAGGCCGCCATGAGCAGTTCTTC. The rearrangement joins TRBV29-1 to TRBJ2-1; D is perhaps TRBD1 (8 bases). Trimming pared 6 bases from V and 8 bases from J, leaving 20 bases between. The germline gives CDR1 SQVTM, CDR2 ANQGSEA. This CDR3 is 14 amino acids long.